These 14 T cell receptor beta chains were all obtained from the same sample, sequenced in a study of blood T cell repertoires in COVID-19. The method was immunoSEQ multiplex PCR; TCRdb's version includes in-frame clones alone and lacks a portion of them. This sample yields about 180,000 clones, of which roughly 80% are seen a single time; 8.4% belongs to the top ten. Sequenced material: peripheral blood. These receptor sequences come from a woman in her seventies with acute or convalescent COVID-19.

V is TRBV6-2 or TRBV6-3 and J is TRBJ1-5; D remains unclear. This CDR3 spans 13 amino acids. Germline-derived CDR1 and CDR2 are MNHEY and SVGEGT. Trimming removed 6 bases at V and 3 bases at J, with 9 bases between. For the CDR3, the DNA is TGTGCCAGCAGCCACAGAGCCAATCAGCCCCAGCATTTT. This sequence encodes CASSHRANQPQHF.

The rearrangement links TRBV11-2 to TRBJ2-1; 15 nucleotides match TRBD2. The CDR3 is 18 residues long. V dropped 0 bases and J dropped 10; count of bases not matched to a gene: 10. From germline, CDR1 is SGHAT and CDR2 FQNNGV. The chain's CDR3 is CASSLESRTSGRAGEQFF. CDR3 coding DNA: TGTGCCAGCAGCTTAGAGTCGAGGACTAGCGGGAGGGCCGGCGAGCAGTTCTTC.

This chain uses TRBV2 with TRBJ2-1; 11 bases match TRBD1. Germline V gives CDR1 SNHLY, CDR2 FYNNEI. The V and J ends lost 8 bases and 0 bases, in that order; junction bases with no gene match: 9. This CDR3 is 17 amino acids long. CDR3 sequence reads: CASPRDRGASSYNEQFF. The CDR3 DNA is TGTGCCAGCCCCCGGGACAGGGGGGCTAGCTCCTACAATGAGCAGTTCTTC.

This chain joins TRBV19 and TRBJ1-5; 8 bases match TRBD1. This CDR3 comprises 15 residues. With 6 bases clipped from V and 0 bases from J, the junction kept 4 bases outside the gene matches. Germline lookup yields CDR1 LNHDA and CDR2 SQIVND (reference sequence). CDR3: CASSPTGGSNQPQHF. CDR3 bases: TGTGCCAGTAGCCCTACAGGGGGTAGCAATCAGCCCCAGCATTTT.

The genes are TRBV25-1 and TRBJ2-2; D possibly corresponds to TRBD1 (5 bases). The V end lost 5 bases, the J end lost 6 bases, and 13 bases lay between the germline ends. Germline CDR1 and CDR2: MGHDK and SYGVNS. This CDR3 region has 14 residues. CDR3 protein: CASSSTRGPGELFF. For the CDR3, the DNA is TGTGCCAGCAGTTCCACAAGGGGTCCCGGGGAGCTGTTTTTT. Filled out from reference TRBV25-1 and TRBJ2-2, the complete variable domain reads EADIYQTPRYLVIGTGKKITLECSQTMGHDKMYWYQQDPGMELHLIHYSYGVNSTEKGDLSSESTVSRIRTEHFPLTLESARPSHTSQYLCASSSTRGPGELFFGEGSRLTVL.

The gene calls are TRBV28 and TRBJ1-2; possibly TRBD1 for D (6 bases). V was shortened by 10 bases and J by 8 bases, with 23 bases between the two germline ends. Germline CDR1 reads MDHEN; CDR2 reads SYDVKM. The length of the CDR3 is 14 residues. CDR3 amino acids: CATKPTTGLYGYTF. CDR3 nucleotides: TGTGCCACCAAGCCCACTACAGGGCTCTACGGCTACACCTTC.

V and J are TRBV4-2 and TRBJ1-3, with no clear D. The CDR3 covers 13 residues. The ends were cut back, 2 bases at V and 3 bases at J, with 5 bases in the middle. Germline CDR1 reads LGHNA; CDR2 reads YNFKEQ. This chain's CDR3 is CASSQFSGNTIYF. The CDR3 DNA reads TGTGCCAGCAGCCAATTTAGTGGAAACACCATATATTTT.

V is TRBV28 and J is TRBJ1-5; possibly TRBD1 for D (5 bases). From germline, CDR1 is MDHEN and CDR2 SYDVKM. The V and J ends lost 4 bases and 0 bases respectively, with 19 bases between them. This CDR3 contains 18 residues. The CDR3 region has the DNA TGTGCCAGCAGTTCTCCTCTCAACAGGTTGGATAGCAATCAGCCCCAGCATTTT. Protein: CASSSPLNRLDSNQPQHF. Based on the CDR3 plus reference TRBV28 and TRBJ1-5, the full variable domain is DVKVTQSSRYLVKRTGEKVFLECVQDMDHENMFWYRQDPGLGLRLIYFSYDVKMKEKGDIPEGYSVSREKKERFSLILESASTNQTSMYLCASSSPLNRLDSNQPQHFGDGTRLSIL.

This sequence joins TRBV27 and TRBJ2-3; 8 bases agree with TRBD2. The CDR3 has 20 amino acids. J gave up 2 bases and V 7 bases, and 23 bases lay outside the gene matches. CDR1 and CDR2 from the germline V gene are MNHEY and SMNVEV (reference sequence). CDR3 protein: CASTLAPHREGVSNTDTQYF. CDR3 nucleotide sequence: TGTGCCAGCACCCTGGCCCCCCATCGGGAGGGGGTTTCGAACACAGATACGCAGTATTTT.

The chain joins TRBV28 to TRBJ1-6; a weak D match, TRBD1 (6 bases). Looked up from germline, CDR1 is MDHEN and CDR2 is SYDVKM. V lost 5 bases, J lost 14 bases, and 19 bases lay in between. This CDR3 comprises 14 residues. CDR3 DNA: TGTGCCAGCAGTACAGGGCCCCAGATCGCGGCCCTCCACTTT. Translated, it gives CASSTGPQIAALHF.

The chain uses TRBV6-6 and TRBJ2-7; 10 positions match TRBD1. From germline, CDR1 is MNHNY and CDR2 SVGAGI (reference sequence). The CDR3 consists of 16 residues. Unmatched junction bases numbered 3, after V lost 0 bases and J lost 1 base. The CDR3 protein is CASSYSRQGASYEQYF. The CDR3 DNA reads TGTGCCAGCAGTTACTCGAGACAGGGGGCATCCTACGAGCAGTACTTC.

The rearrangement joins TRBV5-1 to TRBJ1-5, with a tentative D call TRBD1 (5 bases). Per germline, CDR1 SGHRS and CDR2 YFSETQ. V dropped 4 bases and J dropped 4 bases, with 9 bases sitting between them. The CDR3 consists of 13 residues. The DNA for the CDR3 is TGCGCCAGCAGCGAGCAGGGTAATCAGCCCCAGCATTTT. Translating gives CASSEQGNQPQHF.

The chain joins TRBV19 to TRBJ2-4, with 11 bases that match TRBD1. The germline CDR1 and CDR2 sequences are LNHDA and SQIVND (reference sequence). This CDR3 is built from 19 residues. The ends lost 8 bases at V and 2 bases at J; junction bases unmatched: 17. In DNA, the CDR3 is TGTGCCAGTCGGGCCGCCTTGGACAGGGGGCGTCAATCCAAAAACATTCAGTACTTC. Its translation is CASRAALDRGRQSKNIQYF.

The genes are TRBV5-1 and TRBJ2-5, with TRBD1 identical over 7 bases. This CDR3 is built from 16 residues. The junction had 5 bases not matched to a gene; V was cut back by 0 bases and J by 0 bases. Germline V gene lookup returns CDR1 SGHRS and CDR2 YFSETQ. CDR3 nucleotide sequence: TGCGCCAGCAGCTTGGCAGGGACAGTAAACCAAGAGACCCAGTACTTC. Translated: CASSLAGTVNQETQYF.